Shown below are 29 T cell receptor beta chains from a single sample sequenced in a study of OX40 agonist ivuxolimab in advanced cancers. Here immunoSEQ multiplex PCR was the method, and the copy in TCRdb shows in-frame clones only, minus some. The repertoire consists of over 85,000 clones, with approximately 87% occurring once and the leading ten covering more than 5%. Sequencing used CD4+ or CD8+ T cells sorted from blood, obtained in a trial of the OX40 agonist ivuxolimab. The receptors originated from an adult with an advanced solid tumor such as melanoma, head and neck, liver or kidney cancer.

This chain uses TRBV28 with TRBJ2-7; 13 nucleotides match TRBD2. This CDR3 spans 15 amino acids. With 3 bases clipped from V and 7 bases from J, the junction kept 6 bases outside the gene matches. Germline loops: CDR1 MDHEN, CDR2 SYDVKM. The CDR3 DNA sequence: TGTGCCAGCAGTTTTAGGACTAGCGGGAGAGGTGAGCAGTACTTC. Its translation is CASSFRTSGRGEQYF.

The chain carries TRBV6-6 and TRBJ1-4; maybe TRBD1 (6 bases). The CDR3 totals 15 residues. The germline gives CDR1 MNHNY, CDR2 SVGAGI (reference sequence). V shed 2 bases and J shed 8 bases, with 15 bases lying between them. In nucleotides, the CDR3 is TGTGCCAGCAGTTACCTGGCAGGGGAGCACGAAAAACTGTTTTTT. It encodes CASSYLAGEHEKLFF.

The J gene is TRBJ2-3, the V gene TRBV11-2; 8 bases map to TRBD2. V was clipped by 5 bases and J by 1 base; unmatched bases: 8. The CDR3 covers 16 residues. Germline CDR1 and CDR2: SGHAT and FQNNGV. The CDR3 loop is CASSTSGGSRTDTQYF. The CDR3 DNA reads TGTGCCAGCAGCACCAGCGGGGGCTCTCGCACAGATACGCAGTATTTT.

There are a few counts of this clone. The chain links TRBV7-9 to TRBJ2-1; no firm D call. Germline-derived CDR1 and CDR2 are SEHNR and FQNEAQ (reference sequence). CDR3 length: 12 residues. Trimming stripped 7 bases from V and 9 bases from J, with 13 bases between. CDR3 in DNA: TGTGCCAGCACTACCCAAACTGGTGAGCAGTTCTTC. Translated: CASTTQTGEQFF.

The CDR3 loop reads CASSLRLDSYEQYF. The CDR3 nucleotides are TGTGCCAGCAGTCTGAGACTGGATTCCTACGAGCAGTACTTC. The chain links TRBV6-5 to TRBJ2-7; D uncertain. The V gene lost 5 bases and the J gene lost 1 base, with 12 bases spanning the gap. Germline V gene sequence: CDR1 MNHEY, CDR2 SVGAGI. The length of the CDR3 is 14 residues.

J is TRBJ2-3 and V is TRBV19; 10 bases map to TRBD1. The V gene's germline CDR1 is LNHDA and CDR2 SQIVND (reference sequence). V lost 6 bases, J lost 2 bases, and 5 bases stayed unmatched. The CDR3 totals 15 residues. Written as DNA, the CDR3 is TGTGCCAGTAGCCCGGGACAGGGGTACACAGATACGCAGTATTTT. The encoded protein is CASSPGQGYTDTQYF.

The gene calls are TRBV19 and TRBJ2-7; D might be TRBD2 (6 bases). Germline V CDR1 and CDR2: LNHDA, SQIVND (reference sequence). This CDR3 is built from 15 residues. Deletions cut 4 bases from V and 0 bases from J, with 13 bases between. CDR3 sequence reads: CASSRRDGTSYEQYF. In DNA form, the CDR3 reads TGTGCCAGTAGTAGGCGGGACGGCACCTCCTACGAGCAGTACTTC.

This chain links TRBV25-1 with TRBJ2-2; D may match TRBD1 or TRBD2 (5 bases each). Germline loops: CDR1 MGHDK, CDR2 SYGVNS. The CDR3 is made up of 16 amino acids. The V and J ends lost 2 bases and 1 base respectively, with 11 bases between them. The CDR3 protein is CASSERGRWNTGELFF. In nucleotides, the CDR3 is TGTGCCAGCAGTGAAAGGGGACGGTGGAACACCGGGGAGCTGTTTTTT. Combining the CDR3 with reference TRBV25-1 and TRBJ2-2 gives the whole variable domain EADIYQTPRYLVIGTGKKITLECSQTMGHDKMYWYQQDPGMELHLIHYSYGVNSTEKGDLSSESTVSRIRTEHFPLTLESARPSHTSQYLCASSERGRWNTGELFFGEGSRLTVL.

The rearrangement joins TRBV4-2 to TRBJ2-2; maybe TRBD2 (5 bases). Trimming took 0 bases from V and 8 from J, leaving 13 bases between them. Germline V gene data show CDR1 as LGHNA and CDR2 as YNFKEQ. This CDR3 comprises 15 residues. The CDR3, as DNA: TGTGCCAGCAGCCAAGATCGGACTGGAGTTGGGGAGCTGTTTTTT. It specifies CASSQDRTGVGELFF.

This clone was seen only a few times. The chain uses TRBV14 and TRBJ2-7; D is ambiguous. Trimming removed 1 base at V and 2 bases at J, with 9 bases between. This CDR3 comprises 14 residues. Germline CDR1 reads SGHDN; CDR2 reads FVKESK. The CDR3 protein is CASSQAALPYEQYF. The CDR3 nucleotides read TGTGCCAGCAGCCAAGCCGCACTACCCTACGAGCAGTACTTC.

This chain links TRBV6-5 with TRBJ1-4; no clear D. Germline CDR1 reads MNHEY; CDR2 reads SVGAGI. CDR3 length: 13 amino acids. Trimming removed 2 bases at V and 4 bases at J, with 5 bases between. The CDR3: CASSYQINEKLFF. In DNA, the CDR3 is TGTGCCAGCAGTTACCAGATTAATGAAAAACTGTTTTTT.

This clone was recorded once. The rearrangement joins TRBV7-9 to TRBJ2-1; 7 nucleotides match TRBD2. Per germline, CDR1 SEHNR and CDR2 FQNEAQ (reference sequence). The CDR3 contains 15 residues. J was trimmed by 3 bases and V by 5 bases; bases with no gene match: 7. CDR3 coding DNA: TGTGCCAGCAGCCGCTGGGGGGGAAACTACAATGAGCAGTTCTTC. Its translation is CASSRWGGNYNEQFF.

The gene calls are TRBV4-1 and TRBJ1-2; 10 bases are shared with TRBD1. Per the germline V gene, CDR1 is MGHRA and CDR2 is YSYEKL. The ends lost 2 bases at V and 2 bases at J; junction bases unmatched: 5. This CDR3 is built from 16 residues. The DNA of the CDR3 is TGCGCCAGCAGCCAAAACGGACAGGGGGTAAACTATGGCTACACCTTC. Translated: CASSQNGQGVNYGYTF.

The genes are TRBV27 and TRBJ1-3, with D hard to call. CDR1 and CDR2 (germline): MNHEY, SMNVEV (reference sequence). This CDR3 contains 14 residues. Trimming shortened V by 4 bases and J by 4 bases, and 11 bases separated the two germline ends. The CDR3 DNA sequence: TGTGCCAGCAGTTCGGCCCGGTCGGGAAACACCATATATTTT. It is translated as CASSSARSGNTIYF.

V gene TRBV18 combines with J gene TRBJ1-2; no clear D. The germline V gene encodes CDR1 KGHSH and CDR2 LQKENI. Trimming cost V 6 bases and J 0 bases, with 11 bases left between them. The CDR3 contains 14 residues. Here the CDR3 reads CASSPFGSNYGYTF. The CDR3 nucleotides are TGTGCCAGCTCCCCCTTTGGGTCTAACTATGGCTACACCTTC.

The chain employs TRBV5-6 and TRBJ1-1; the D gene is possibly TRBD1 (5 bases). The CDR3 covers 14 residues. CDR1 is SGHDT and CDR2 is YYEEEE in the germline V gene. V lost 2 bases and J lost 11, with 19 bases in between. DNA of the CDR3: TGTGCCAGCAGCTTTCTTGCCTTGGGGACCGGGGCTTTCTTT. Its protein is CASSFLALGTGAFF.

This clone was seen just once. The chain carries TRBV11-1 and TRBJ2-1; no definite D call. The CDR3 is 15 residues long. V lost 8 bases and J 0 bases, leaving 14 bases between the germline ends. CDR1 SGHAT and CDR2 FQDESV come from the germline V gene (reference sequence). The CDR3 loop reads CASRPRASSYNEQFF. The CDR3 DNA reads TGTGCCAGCCGTCCTCGCGCTAGCTCCTACAATGAGCAGTTCTTC.

The genes are TRBV18 and TRBJ1-2, with D perhaps matching TRBD1 (6 bases). Germline V gene data show CDR1 as KGHSH and CDR2 as LQKENI. Trimming removed 6 bases at V and 0 bases at J, with 11 bases between. The CDR3 consists of 14 residues. For the CDR3, the DNA is TGTGCCAGCTCTCAGGGGTTAGCTAACTATGGCTACACCTTC. Translating gives CASSQGLANYGYTF. Filled out from reference TRBV18 and TRBJ1-2, the complete variable domain reads NAGVMQNPRHLVRRRGQEARLRCSPMKGHSHVYWYRQLPEEGLKFMVYLQKENIIDESGMPKERFSAEFPKEGPSILRIQQVVRGDSAAYFCASSQGLANYGYTFGSGTRLTVV.

The rearrangement joins TRBV19 to TRBJ2-3, with no clear D. The germline V gene encodes CDR1 LNHDA and CDR2 SQIVND (reference sequence). Trimming shortened V by 7 bases and J by 0 bases, and 11 bases separated the two germline ends. This CDR3 has 14 residues. The CDR3 spells CASKWTRSTDTQYF. For the CDR3, the DNA is TGTGCCAGTAAGTGGACGCGTAGCACAGATACGCAGTATTTT.

The chain carries TRBV4-2 and TRBJ1-4; D gene ambiguous. The CDR3 is made up of 15 amino acids. Between the trimmed V and J ends, which lost 3 bases and 3 bases, there was a span of 11 bases. Per germline, CDR1 LGHNA and CDR2 YNFKEQ. DNA of the CDR3: TGTGCCAGCAGCCAGATGGGTAGGGCTAATGAAAAACTGTTTTTT. Translating gives CASSQMGRANEKLFF.

The chain uses TRBV30 and TRBJ1-1, with a possible D match to TRBD1 (6 bases). V shed 0 bases and J shed 12 bases, with 17 bases lying between them. Germline CDR1 reads GTSNPN; CDR2 reads SVGIG (reference sequence). The CDR3 runs to 13 residues. CDR3 nucleotide sequence: TGTGCCTGGAGTGTACGAGGGGGGCGAGTGTCTTTCTTT. It is translated as CAWSVRGGRVSFF.

V gene TRBV2 combines with J gene TRBJ1-1; D gene ambiguous. The CDR3 covers 13 residues. In germline, CDR1 is SNHLY, CDR2 FYNNEI. V was trimmed by 4 bases and J by 5 bases, leaving 11 bases between them. DNA for the CDR3: TGTGCCAGCAGTGGGTGGGGTTCAACTGAAGCTTTCTTT. It specifies CASSGWGSTEAFF.

This clone was counted a single time. This chain joins TRBV18 and TRBJ2-2, with D uncertain. CDR3 length: 14 amino acids. Germline CDR1 reads KGHSH; CDR2 reads LQKENI. Between the trimmed V and J ends, which lost 3 bases and 3 bases, there was a span of 8 bases. For the CDR3, the DNA is TGTGCCAGCTCACCCCCCTGGGACACCGGGGAGCTGTTTTTT. Encoded protein: CASSPPWDTGELFF. Variable domain in full (rest from reference TRBV18 and TRBJ2-2): NAGVMQNPRHLVRRRGQEARLRCSPMKGHSHVYWYRQLPEEGLKFMVYLQKENIIDESGMPKERFSAEFPKEGPSILRIQQVVRGDSAAYFCASSPPWDTGELFFGEGSRLTVL.

This clone turned up a few times. This sample also contains other DNA sequences that code for the same CDR3. The chain recombines TRBV29-1 with TRBJ1-2; 9 bases map to TRBD1. J was trimmed by 7 bases and V by 1 base; bases with no gene match: 4. CDR1 is SQVTM and CDR2 is ANQGSEA in the germline V gene. The CDR3 covers 13 residues. CDR3 in DNA: TGCAGCGTTGAAGGGACAGGGGTTGGTGGCTACACCTTC. This translates into CSVEGTGVGGYTF.

The CDR3 coding sequence is TGTGCCAGCAGCCAACAGGCCCTCCCCGAGGGCACAGATACGCAGTATTTT. It is translated as CASSQQALPEGTDTQYF. The chain uses TRBV7-6 and TRBJ2-3; a possible D gene is TRBD1 (5 bases). The germline CDR1 and CDR2 sequences are SGHVS and FNYEAQ. This CDR3 is built from 17 residues. Trimming pared 5 bases from V and 1 base from J, leaving 19 bases between.

V is TRBV7-2 and J is TRBJ1-2; 7 bases map to TRBD1. This CDR3 comprises 13 residues. Germline V gene data show CDR1 as SGHTA and CDR2 as FQGNSA. Trimming at V came to 3 bases and at J to 5 bases, leaving 3 bases not matched to a gene. Written as DNA, the CDR3 is TGTGCCAGCAGCTTTGACAGGGATTATGGCTACACCTTC. This sequence encodes CASSFDRDYGYTF.

Only a few counts were recorded for this clone. The J gene is TRBJ1-1, the V gene TRBV6-6; D unclear. CDR1 is MNHNY and CDR2 is SVGAGI in the germline V gene (reference sequence). CDR3 size: 14 residues. Trimming stripped 7 bases from V and 0 bases from J, with 12 bases between. The CDR3 loop is CASTSDTLNTEAFF. The CDR3 nucleotides are TGTGCCAGCACCTCCGACACGCTGAACACTGAAGCTTTCTTT.

The chain is built from TRBV29-1 and TRBJ2-7; TRBD2 agrees at 11 bases. Germline V lookup: CDR1 SQVTM, CDR2 ANQGSEA. The CDR3 has 13 residues. With V trimmed by 3 bases and J by 3 bases, 1 base remained unmatched. The CDR3 coding sequence is TGCAGCGTTGAGGGACTAGCGGACTACGAGCAGTACTTC. Amino acids: CSVEGLADYEQYF.

The CDR3: CATPGGVGTDTQYF. In DNA form, the CDR3 reads TGTGCCACCCCGGGCGGGGTAGGCACAGATACGCAGTATTTT. This chain uses TRBV7-9 with TRBJ2-3; possibly TRBD2 for D (6 bases). Germline lookup yields CDR1 SEHNR and CDR2 FQNEAQ (reference sequence). The ends were cut back, 10 bases at V and 1 base at J, with 15 bases in the middle. There are 14 residues in the CDR3.